A selection of T cell receptor beta chains follows, all from one sample in a study of blood T cells in healthy people across ages. TCRdb passed the 5' RACE reads through MiXCR, listing each CDR3 protein once. The sample lists around 2 million distinct CDR3 sequences; 39% were seen once. Sequenced sample: blood. The source is a human donor in good health. CDR3s include the opening cysteine and the closing phenylalanine or tryptophan. The D gene is left open where the match is weak. Expanded clones are given a class, and other clones once, few, many or no size at all.

TRBD1	.	TRBV3-1	16	TRBJ2-1	CASSQEKGAIYNEQFF	TGTGCCAGCAGCCAAGAAAAGGGGGCGATCTACAATGAGCAGTTCTTC
.	.	TRBV7-2	15	TRBJ1-4	CASSPGNTHNEKLFF	TGTGCCAGCAGCCCGGGTAATACGCATAATGAAAAACTGTTTTTT
.	few	TRBV7-8	14	TRBJ1-1	CASSPLTVNTEAFF	TGTGCCAGCAGCCCCCTGACGGTGAACACTGAAGCTTTCTTT
TRBD2	few	TRBV20-1	17	TRBJ2-1	CSASDYRTSQWRNEQFF	TGCAGTGCTAGCGACTACCGGACTAGCCAGTGGCGCAATGAGCAGTTCTTC
.	few	TRBV27	15	TRBJ2-1	CASSYGLGVPNEQFF	TGTGCCAGCAGTTACGGCCTCGGGGTCCCCAATGAGCAGTTCTTC
TRBD1	many	TRBV10-3	14	TRBJ2-1	CAIESEGGFNEQFF	TGTGCCATCGAGTCGGAAGGGGGCTTCAATGAGCAGTTCTTC
TRBD2	many	TRBV7-3	15	TRBJ2-3	CASSPSGGGTDTQYF	TGTGCCAGCAGCCCTAGCGGGGGCGGCACAGATACGCAGTATTTT
.	.	TRBV5-1	16	TRBJ2-2	CASRARDITNTGELFF	TGCGCCAGCAGAGCCCGGGACATTACGAACACCGGGGAGCTGTTTTTT
.	.	TRBV7-2	11	TRBJ2-1	CASSLLREQFF	TGTGCCAGCAGCCTGCTAAGAGAGCAGTTCTTC
.	.	TRBV20-1	14	TRBJ2-4	CSATFQTDPREQYF	TGCAGTGCTACATTCCAGACAGACCCCCGGGAGCAGTACTTC
.	few	TRBV6-5	14	TRBJ2-1	CASTPKGPRGEQFF	TGTGCCAGCACCCCTAAGGGTCCCCGGGGTGAGCAGTTCTTC
.	few	TRBV5-1	14	TRBJ2-3	CASSSTVPTDTQYF	TGCGCCAGCAGCTCGACAGTTCCCACAGATACGCAGTATTTT
.	.	TRBV20-1	15	TRBJ1-5	CSARDRGFSNQPQHF	TGCAGTGCTAGAGACAGGGGATTTAGCAATCAGCCCCAGCATTTT
.	.	TRBV7-9	13	TRBJ1-5	CASSFGAHQPQHF	TGTGCCAGCAGCTTCGGAGCCCATCAGCCCCAGCATTTT
.	.	TRBV7-2	14	TRBJ1-1	CASTYRVRGTEAFF	TGTGCCAGCACATACAGGGTTAGGGGCACTGAAGCTTTCTTT
.	.	TRBV29-1	12	TRBJ1-2	CSDDVGFGGYTF	TGCAGTGACGATGTCGGATTCGGTGGCTACACCTTC
TRBD1	.	TRBV12-3/TRBV12-4	15	TRBJ2-3	CASSPRQGVIDTQYF	TGTGCCAGCAGTCCCCGACAGGGCGTCATAGATACGCAGTATTTT
.	.	TRBV6-6	16	TRBJ2-6	CASSYSEGPWANVLTF	TGTGCCAGCAGTTACTCGGAGGGGCCCTGGGCCAACGTCCTGACTTTC
.	few	TRBV7-9	14	TRBJ2-7	CASSFLSTSYEQYF	TGTGCCAGCAGCTTCTTAAGTACATCCTACGAGCAGTACTTC
.	once	TRBV2	15	TRBJ2-1	CASSGSRDSYNEQFF	TGTGCCAGCTCGGGGAGTAGGGACTCCTACAATGAGCAGTTCTTC
.	.	TRBV7-2	12	TRBJ2-7	CASSWRMGEQYF	TGTGCCAGCAGCTGGCGGATGGGCGAGCAGTACTTC
.	.	TRBV6-1	14	TRBJ2-1	CASSVQGRDSGQFF	TGTGCCAGCAGTGTACAGGGTAGGGATTCTGGGCAGTTCTTC
TRBD1	.	TRBV5-1	15	TRBJ2-3	CASSLTGGWTDTQYF	TGCGCCAGCAGCTTGACAGGGGGCTGGACAGATACGCAGTATTTT
.	.	TRBV12-3/TRBV12-4	15	TRBJ2-5	CASSLGGLGQETQYF	TGTGCCAGCAGTTTGGGGGGGCTGGGACAAGAGACCCAGTACTTC
.	few	TRBV9	16	TRBJ2-1	CASSLERSPLYNEQFF	TGTGCCAGCAGCTTAGAGCGGTCCCCCCTCTACAATGAGCAGTTCTTC
.	.	TRBV4-3	15	TRBJ1-5	CASSQGLMISTPQHF	TGCGCCAGCAGCCAAGGTCTGATGATTAGCACGCCCCAGCATTTT
.	few	TRBV10-3	16	TRBJ1-2	CAITDTGTGRGYGYTF	TGTGCCATCACCGACACCGGGACGGGGCGAGGCTATGGCTACACCTTC
.	.	TRBV28	18	TRBJ2-1	CASSLWIRGQQTHNEQFF	TGTGCCAGCAGTTTATGGATCCGGGGCCAACAAACTCACAATGAGCAGTTCTTC
.	.	TRBV7-2	14	TRBJ1-5	CASSRSHRNQPQHF	TGTGCCAGCAGCCGCTCCCACCGGAACCAGCCCCAGCATTTT